Below are 32 T cell receptor beta chains sequenced from a single sample in a study of beta chain features in type 1 diabetes. The investigators reverse transcribed all of the isolated RNA, so they sequenced expressed TCRB transcripts. The repertoire was sequenced with immunoSEQ multiplex PCR; TCRdb's copy has only in-frame clones and lacks some. The sample holds 600,000 to 650,000 clones, 15% seen once. Sequenced material: naive CD4+ T cells from blood. The receptors stem from a man aged 18-30 years in good health.

This clone was detected only a few times. This chain connects TRBV1 to TRBJ2-1. TRBV1 is noted as a pseudogene. This CDR3 region has 10 residues. CDR3 bases: TGCACCAGCAGCCAGGATGAGCAGTTCTTC. It specifies CTSSQDEQFF.

This chain uses TRBV7-2 with TRBJ1-1; 12 positions agree with TRBD1. V gave up 1 base and J gave up 7 bases; unmatched junction bases: 7. Germline V gene sequence: CDR1 SGHTA, CDR2 FQGNSA. The CDR3 sequence is 16 residues long. CDR3 nucleotide sequence: TGTGCCAGCAGCTTAGATTTGGGACAGGGGGCAAATGAAGCTTTCTTT. Protein: CASSLDLGQGANEAFF.

The V and J genes are TRBV7-2 and TRBJ2-6, with a possible D match to TRBD1 (7 bases). Between the trimmed V and J ends, which lost 5 bases and 0 bases, there was a span of 14 bases. The V gene's germline CDR1 is SGHTA and CDR2 FQGNSA. This CDR3 contains 17 residues. CDR3 nucleotide sequence: TGTGCCAGCAGCCCCCAGGGGGGCCTCTCTGGGGCCAACGTCCTGACTTTC. Translated: CASSPQGGLSGANVLTF.

The chain joins TRBV19 to TRBJ2-1; TRBD2 aligns across 11 bases. Germline CDR1 LNHDA, CDR2 SQIVND (reference sequence). The CDR3 loop spans 16 amino acids. V gave up 9 bases and J gave up 3 bases; unmatched junction bases: 10. The CDR3 bases are TGTGCCAGCAGGAGGCCGGGACTAGCGGACTACAATGAGCAGTTCTTC. This encodes CASRRPGLADYNEQFF.

This chain links TRBV12-5 with TRBJ2-1; no clear D gene. CDR1 is LGHNT, CDR2 FRNRAP, per germline. The germline V and J ends were trimmed by 6 bases and 5 bases, with 11 bases remaining between them. The CDR3 spans 13 residues. DNA for the CDR3: TGTGCTAGTGGCCCCGGTTGGGACAATGAGCAGTTCTTC. This gives the protein CASGPGWDNEQFF.

This clone came up a few times. This sample includes further DNA sequences coding for the same CDR3. The chain carries TRBV6-5 and TRBJ2-3; D not resolved. This CDR3 contains 11 residues. CDR1 is MNHEY and CDR2 is SVGAGI in the germline V gene. CDR3 in DNA: TGTGCATCACGAGCCACAGATACGCAGTATTTT. Translated, it gives CASRATDTQYF.

The rearrangement uses TRBV7-9 and TRBJ2-7; D call uncertain. Looked up from germline, CDR1 is SEHNR and CDR2 is FQNEAQ (reference sequence). This CDR3 spans 15 amino acids. Trimming stripped 8 bases from V and 7 bases from J, with 24 bases between. This CDR3 reads CASASVWAPNSEQYF. Here the CDR3 DNA reads TGTGCCAGCGCCTCAGTGTGGGCCCCTAATTCGGAGCAGTACTTC.

V gene TRBV9 combines with J gene TRBJ2-2, with D perhaps TRBD2 (5 bases). CDR1 is SGDLS, CDR2 YYNGEE, per germline. V was pared by 4 bases and J by 6 bases, with 13 bases between. The CDR3 consists of 14 residues. CDR3 sequence reads: CASSPPSRPGELFF. CDR3 DNA: TGTGCCAGCAGCCCCCCTAGCCGGCCCGGGGAGCTGTTTTTT.

This chain connects TRBV9 to TRBJ1-1, with D tentatively TRBD1 (5 bases). The CDR3 runs to 16 residues. Trimming shortened V by 2 bases and J by 1 base, and 15 bases separated the two germline ends. Per the germline V gene, CDR1 is SGDLS and CDR2 is YYNGEE. This CDR3 reads CASSVGPGGGNTEAFF. CDR3 coding DNA: TGTGCCAGCAGCGTGGGACCGGGTGGAGGGAACACTGAAGCTTTCTTT.

The chain carries TRBV18 and TRBJ2-3; TRBD1 matches at 8 bases. V lost 3 bases, J lost 5 bases, and 10 bases stayed unmatched. The germline CDR1 and CDR2 sequences are KGHSH and LQKENI. CDR3 length equals 16 residues. CDR3 sequence (DNA): TGTGCCAGCTCACCGTCGGACAGGGTGTTTAGAGATACGCAGTATTTT. Amino acids: CASSPSDRVFRDTQYF.

This sequence joins TRBV5-1 and TRBJ2-2, with a tentative D call TRBD1 (6 bases). Germline V gives CDR1 SGHRS, CDR2 YFSETQ. Trimming took off 6 bases at V and 3 bases at J, with 18 bases between the two ends. The length of the CDR3 is 16 residues. The CDR3 region is CASKLMSGHDTGELFF. For the CDR3, the DNA is TGCGCCAGCAAACTTATGTCGGGACATGACACCGGGGAGCTGTTTTTT.

This chain connects TRBV2 to TRBJ1-1, with D possibly matching TRBD1 (6 bases). V dropped 6 bases and J dropped 4 bases, with 9 bases sitting between them. Germline CDR1 and CDR2: SNHLY and FYNNEI. The CDR3 extends over 12 amino acids. For the CDR3, the DNA is TGTGCCAGCAGCGCAGGGGCCACTGAAGCTTTCTTT. As protein: CASSAGATEAFF.

CDR3 sequence (DNA): TGTGCCAGCAGTGAATTACTCGATCAGCCCCAGCATTTT. Translated: CASSELLDQPQHF. The rearrangement uses TRBV25-1 and TRBJ1-5; D remains unclear. In germline, CDR1 is MGHDK, CDR2 SYGVNS. This CDR3 comprises 13 residues. Trimming shortened V by 1 base and J by 5 bases, and 6 bases separated the two germline ends.

V and J are TRBV6-6 and TRBJ2-3, with 11 bases lining up with TRBD1. Trimming took 2 bases from V and 4 from J; bases not matched to a gene: 2. The CDR3 runs 15 residues. CDR1 MNHNY and CDR2 SVGAGI come from the germline V gene (reference sequence). The CDR3 DNA reads TGTGCCAGCAGTTACAGGGACAGGGGGGCAGATACGCAGTATTTT. Translated, it gives CASSYRDRGADTQYF.

This clone came up a few times. The genes are TRBV6-5 and TRBJ1-2, with a tentative D call TRBD1 (6 bases). The CDR3 runs to 12 residues. Germline V gene lookup returns CDR1 MNHEY and CDR2 SVGAGI. With 6 bases removed from V and 7 bases from J, the gap between germline ends came to 12 bases. The CDR3: CASREQGSGYTF. The CDR3 region has the DNA TGTGCCAGCAGGGAACAGGGAAGTGGCTACACCTTC.

This clone was picked up a small number of times. This chain connects TRBV9 to TRBJ1-4; the match to TRBD1 covers 11 bases. This CDR3 is built from 16 residues. The J segment lost 5 bases and the V segment lost 0 bases, leaving 3 bases of the junction unmatched. Germline CDR1 and CDR2: SGDLS and YYNGEE. The CDR3: CASSVGDRGKNEKLFF. CDR3 in DNA: TGTGCCAGCAGCGTAGGGGACAGGGGGAAGAATGAAAAACTGTTTTTT.

This clone was seen a handful of times. This chain links TRBV4-3 with TRBJ1-5; TRBD1 matches 10 bases. CDR3 length equals 16 residues. V shed 4 bases, J shed 2 bases, and the junction held 5 bases outside the gene matches. CDR1 and CDR2 from the germline V gene are LGHNA and YSLEER. In nucleotides, the CDR3 is TGCGCCAGCAGCCCCGACAGGGGGCTGGGCAATCAGCCCCAGCATTTT. Translation gives CASSPDRGLGNQPQHF.

This chain uses TRBV11-1 with TRBJ2-5, with D unresolved. With 2 bases removed from V and 3 bases from J, the gap between germline ends came to 7 bases. From germline, CDR1 is SGHAT and CDR2 FQDESV (reference sequence). The CDR3 loop spans 13 amino acids. CDR3 sequence: CASSLSYEETQYF. CDR3 in DNA: TGTGCCAGCAGCTTATCCTACGAAGAGACCCAGTACTTC. The variable domain in full, completed from reference TRBV11-1 and TRBJ2-5, reads EAEVAQSPRYKITEKSQAVAFWCDPISGHATLYWYRQILGQGPELLVQFQDESVVDDSQLPKDRFSAERLKGVDSTLKIQPAELGDSAMYLCASSLSYEETQYFGPGTRLLVL.

The chain links TRBV12-5 to TRBJ2-2, with D unclear. Germline lookup yields CDR1 LGHNT and CDR2 FRNRAP. CDR3 length: 13 amino acids. V was shortened by 5 bases and J by 5 bases, with 9 bases between the two germline ends. The CDR3 bases are TGTGCTAGTGGTCACCCGATTACCGGGGAGCTGTTTTTT. Translating gives CASGHPITGELFF.

In its sample, this clone was seen a few times. V and J are TRBV10-3 and TRBJ2-2; D perhaps matches TRBD2 (7 bases). V shed 2 bases and J shed 6 bases, with 10 bases lying between them. CDR1 and CDR2 from the germline V gene are ENHRY and SYGVKD. CDR3 length equals 14 residues. CDR3 residues: CAISEPGGPGELFF. The CDR3 DNA reads as TGTGCCATCAGTGAGCCGGGGGGCCCCGGGGAGCTGTTTTTT.

In its sample, this clone was seen a few times. J is TRBJ1-2 and V is TRBV10-3; TRBD1 agrees at 10 bases. This CDR3 contains 13 residues. Germline CDR1 is ENHRY and CDR2 is SYGVKD. The J segment lost 9 bases and the V segment lost 7 bases, leaving 8 bases of the junction unmatched. CDR3: CAITGTGESSYTF. CDR3 in DNA: TGTGCCATCACTGGGACAGGGGAATCGAGCTACACCTTC.

This clone was found a few times. This chain connects TRBV10-3 to TRBJ2-2; 8 positions match TRBD1. V was clipped by 4 bases and J by 4 bases; unmatched bases: 8. CDR3 length: 16 residues. Germline lookup yields CDR1 ENHRY and CDR2 SYGVKD. CDR3 sequence: CAISGTTGASTGELFF. The CDR3, as DNA: TGTGCCATCAGTGGAACGACAGGGGCCAGCACCGGGGAGCTGTTTTTT.

This clone was seen more than once but under ten times. V is TRBV7-2 and J is TRBJ2-3; no definite D call. Germline values: CDR1 SGHTA, CDR2 FQGNSA. V dropped 4 bases and J dropped 2 bases, with 7 bases sitting between them. The CDR3 is 13 residues long. DNA for the CDR3: TGTGCCAGCAGCTGGGCCATCACAGATACGCAGTATTTT. This gives the protein CASSWAITDTQYF.

The rearrangement links TRBV6-1 to TRBJ1-2, with unresolved D. The V gene lost 4 bases and the J gene lost 4 bases, with 7 bases spanning the gap. Germline CDR1 reads MNHNS; CDR2 reads SASEGT. The CDR3 totals 12 residues. For the CDR3, the DNA is TGTGCCAGCAGTGCCCCCAGCTATGGCTACACCTTC. Amino acid sequence: CASSAPSYGYTF.

The chain uses TRBV2 and TRBJ2-1; D unresolved. The V end lost 7 bases, the J end lost 10 bases, and 11 bases lay between the germline ends. CDR1 and CDR2 (germline): SNHLY, FYNNEI. The CDR3 has 11 residues. For the CDR3, the DNA is TGTGCCAGCAAGAAGGAAGGCGAGCAGTTCTTC. Its translation is CASKKEGEQFF. Looking up the rest from reference TRBV2 and TRBJ2-1 gives the full variable domain: EPEVTQTPSHQVTQMGQEVILRCVPISNHLYFYWYRQILGQKVEFLVSFYNNEISEKSEIFDDQFSVERPDGSNFTLKIRSTKLEDSAMYFCASKKEGEQFFGPGTRLTVL.

Concerning this clone itself: Other DNA sequences of this sample code for an identical CDR3. The CDR3 loop is CASSLGGGEQYF. CDR3 nucleotides: TGTGCCAGCAGCTTAGGAGGGGGCGAGCAGTACTTC. V is TRBV7-2 and J is TRBJ2-7; D might be TRBD1 (6 bases). CDR1 SGHTA and CDR2 FQGNSA come from the germline V gene. Between the trimmed V and J ends, which lost 1 base and 6 bases, there was a span of 7 bases. The CDR3 totals 12 residues.

This clone was seen a handful of times. The CDR3 loop reads CASNRMTNTEAFF. The DNA for the CDR3 is TGTGCCAGCAACAGGATGACGAACACTGAAGCTTTCTTT. The chain employs TRBV7-9 and TRBJ1-1; D may be TRBD1 (5 bases). CDR1 is SEHNR, CDR2 FQNEAQ, per germline (reference sequence). This CDR3 is 13 amino acids long. Trimming left V 7 bases short and J 1 base short, with 10 bases between.

This clone has only a few counts. This chain connects TRBV5-1 to TRBJ2-1; 7 bases map to TRBD2. The germline V gene encodes CDR1 SGHRS and CDR2 YFSETQ. This CDR3 is 15 amino acids long. V lost 1 base to trimming and J lost 3 bases; unmatched junction nucleotides: 4. CDR3: CASSLQAGSYNEQFF. The CDR3 nucleotides are TGCGCCAGCAGCTTGCAAGCGGGAAGCTACAATGAGCAGTTCTTC.

The chain is built from TRBV23-1 and TRBJ2-7, with a possible D match to TRBD1 (6 bases). TRBV23-1 qualifies as an ORF whose function is uncertain. CDR3 length: 16 residues. The V gene lost 1 base and the J gene lost 1 base, with 14 bases spanning the gap. CDR3 DNA: TGCGCCAGCAGTCAATTTAGACCCGGGACATCCTACGAGCAGTACTTC. Amino acids: CASSQFRPGTSYEQYF.

The chain has TRBV5-4 and TRBJ1-5; no firm D call. From germline, CDR1 is SGHNT and CDR2 YYREEE (reference sequence). V gave up 4 bases and J gave up 5 bases, with 7 bases separating them. The CDR3 extends over 12 amino acids. The CDR3 nucleotides are TGTGCCAGCAGCACTGAAGATCAGCCCCAGCATTTT. Encoded protein: CASSTEDQPQHF.

V usage is TRBV20-1 and J usage is TRBJ1-2; D call uncertain. V was trimmed by 2 bases and J by 5 bases, leaving 6 bases between them. The CDR3 length is 11 residues. Germline CDR1 reads DFQATT; CDR2 reads SNEGSKA (reference sequence). CDR3 sequence (DNA): TGCAGTGCTAGAAACTGGTATGGCTACACCTTC. It encodes CSARNWYGYTF.

This clone was observed a few times. The chain is built from TRBV4-1 and TRBJ2-4; maybe TRBD1 (6 bases). Trimming removed 1 base at V and 6 bases at J, with 16 bases between. The length of the CDR3 is 16 residues. Germline V gives CDR1 MGHRA, CDR2 YSYEKL. CDR3: CASSQVLRGRGNIQYF. The CDR3 DNA is TGCGCCAGCAGCCAAGTTCTCAGGGGCCGGGGAAACATTCAGTACTTC.